Listed below are T cell receptor beta chains from one sample, sequenced in a study of T cell responses to AZD1222 COVID-19 vaccine. Using immunoSEQ multiplex PCR, the repertoire was profiled, and TCRdb retains in-frame clones only, with some absent. The repertoire holds 90,000 to 120,000 clones, with 87% as singletons. The sequenced sample was peripheral blood, obtained on day 0 of AZD1222 vaccination. The receptors come from an adult in good health. Both conserved end residues are part of each CDR3. D genes are given only for firm matches. Only some rows state a clone size, as once, few, many or a class for expanded clones.

v_gene	abundance	d_gene	j_gene	CDR3nt	CDR3aa
TRBV14	NA	NA	TRBJ1-4	TGTGCCAGCAGCCTCAGGGTTGGCGAAAAACTGTTTTTT	CASSLRVGEKLFF
TRBV7-9	NA	NA	TRBJ1-1	TGTGCCAGCAGCTTAGCGGGTAACGCTGAAGCTTTCTTT	CASSLAGNAEAFF
TRBV4-1	NA	NA	TRBJ2-7	TGCGCCAGCGCGGCAGACATGCGCCTTTACGAGCAGTACTTC	CASAADMRLYEQYF
TRBV7-9	NA	NA	TRBJ2-7	TGTGCCAGCAGCGGAAACGAGCAGTACTTC	CASSGNEQYF
TRBV6-2/TRBV6-3	NA	NA	TRBJ1-1	TGTGCCAGCAGTTACACCGGACGGATTGAAGCTTTCTTT	CASSYTGRIEAFF
TRBV19	NA	NA	TRBJ2-3	TGTGCCAGTAGTCCTGGACTAAAGGAGAGCACAGATACGCAGTATTTT	CASSPGLKESTDTQYF
TRBV6-5	NA	TRBD1	TRBJ2-7	TGTGCCAGCAGTTACTTGGGACAGGCGGTCTACGAGCAGTACTTC	CASSYLGQAVYEQYF
TRBV28	NA	NA	TRBJ1-3	TGTGCCAGCAGTTTTGGACAGTCCCTTAGGAGGGGAAACACCATATATTTT	CASSFGQSLRRGNTIYF
TRBV5-5	NA	TRBD1	TRBJ1-1	TGTGCCAGCAGCAAAACAGGGGTTGGAACTGAAGCTTTCTTT	CASSKTGVGTEAFF
TRBV7-8	NA	NA	TRBJ1-5	TGTGCCAGCAGCTTACGCCAGAATAATCAGCCCCAGCATTTT	CASSLRQNNQPQHF
TRBV14	NA	NA	TRBJ1-1	TGTGCCAGCAGCCAAGGGACTGGTCTTCCCAGGGGTGAAGCTTTCTTT	CASSQGTGLPRGEAFF
TRBV29-1	once	TRBD1	TRBJ2-7	TGCAGCGTGCGACAGGGGATGAGCTACGAGCAGTACTTC	CSVRQGMSYEQYF
TRBV5-6	NA	NA	TRBJ2-7	TGTGCCAGCAGCTTGGACCGGGAAACCTACGAGCAGTACTTC	CASSLDRETYEQYF
TRBV27	NA	NA	TRBJ2-5	TGTGCCAGCAGTTTACGTGAGACCCAGTACTTC	CASSLRETQYF
TRBV6-5	NA	TRBD1	TRBJ1-2	TGTGCCAGCAGGATGGACAGGGGTACCTATGGCTACACCTTC	CASRMDRGTYGYTF
TRBV4-3	NA	NA	TRBJ1-5	TGCGCCAGCAGCCAACACAGGGCCCAGCCCCAGCATTTT	CASSQHRAQPQHF
TRBV19	once	NA	TRBJ2-5	TGTGCCAGTAGTATGGGGGTTATGGGGGAGACCCAGTACTTC	CASSMGVMGETQYF
TRBV6-4	NA	TRBD2	TRBJ2-3	TGTGCCAGCAGTTCTAGCGGAGTCACAGATACGCAGTATTTT	CASSSSGVTDTQYF
TRBV9	NA	TRBD2	TRBJ2-7	TGTGCCAGCAGCCCCAGGACTAGCGTCTACGAGCAGTACTTC	CASSPRTSVYEQYF
TRBV5-1	NA	NA	TRBJ2-7	TGCGCCAGCAGCTTGCAAGGAGAATCCTACGAGCAGTACTTC	CASSLQGESYEQYF
TRBV12-3/TRBV12-4	NA	NA	TRBJ1-5	TGTGCCAGCAGGAGGGATCTCAATCAGCCCCAGCATTTT	CASRRDLNQPQHF
TRBV10-3	NA	NA	TRBJ1-3	TGTGCCCTCCGAGGGGATCTCTCTGGAAACACCATATATTTT	CALRGDLSGNTIYF
TRBV30	NA	NA	TRBJ2-3	TGTGCCTGGAAATGGGACTGGGGGAGGGATACGCAGTATTTT	CAWKWDWGRDTQYF
TRBV28	NA	NA	TRBJ1-6	TGTGCCAGCAGTTTACTATTCCGACAGGATAATTCACCCCTCCACTTT	CASSLLFRQDNSPLHF
TRBV30	NA	NA	TRBJ1-5	TGTGCCTGGAGTGTAGGTCATGAACAGCCCCAGCATTTT	CAWSVGHEQPQHF
TRBV19	once	NA	TRBJ2-7	TGTGCCAGTAGTTTCAGCTCGGAAGCCTCCTACGAGCAGTACTTC	CASSFSSEASYEQYF
TRBV28	NA	NA	TRBJ2-7	TGTGCCAGCAGATCGCGGGGACCCTTTGGGGAGCAGTACTTC	CASRSRGPFGEQYF
TRBV30	NA	NA	TRBJ1-1	TGTGCCTGGAGGCATTCTGCGATTCTGACAACTGAAGCTTTCTTT	CAWRHSAILTTEAFF
TRBV19	NA	NA	TRBJ1-1	TGTGCCAGTAGTAGCCGTGTCAGGGTGAACACTGAAGCTTTCTTT	CASSSRVRVNTEAFF
TRBV6-4	NA	NA	TRBJ2-1	TGTGCCAGCAGACCGCAGGGGCGAGATGAGCAGTTCTTC	CASRPQGRDEQFF
TRBV29-1	NA	TRBD2	TRBJ2-1	TGCAGCGTTGGACTAGCGGGAGGGCCTTTGGTAAATGAGCAGTTCTTC	CSVGLAGGPLVNEQFF
TRBV19	NA	NA	TRBJ1-2	TGTGCCAGTAGTGGACAGCCCTATGGCTACACCTTC	CASSGQPYGYTF
TRBV20-1	few	NA	TRBJ1-1	TGCAGTGCTAGTAACCGGAGGACTGAAGCTTTCTTT	CSASNRRTEAFF
TRBV5-1	NA	TRBD1	TRBJ2-5	TGCGCCAGCAGCCTGGCCGGGACAGGTCAAGAGACCCAGTACTTC	CASSLAGTGQETQYF
TRBV7-9	NA	NA	TRBJ2-7	TGTGCCAGCATTAGGGCGAGTAGGCCCTACGAGCAGTACTTC	CASIRASRPYEQYF
TRBV7-3	NA	TRBD2	TRBJ2-3	TGTGCCAGCAGCCCTAGCGGGGGTACAGATACGCAGTATTTT	CASSPSGGTDTQYF
TRBV7-3	few	TRBD1	TRBJ1-2	TGTGCCAGCAGCCCGGGACAGGGGACCTATGGCTACACCTTC	CASSPGQGTYGYTF
TRBV3-1/TRBV3-2	NA	NA	TRBJ2-2	TGTGCCAGCAGCCAAGAGACAGGACCCACCGGGGAGCTGTTTTTT	CASSQETGPTGELFF
TRBV6-4	NA	TRBD1	TRBJ1-6	TGTGCCAGCAGTGCCGACAGGGGGCTCCACTCCGGGTCCTATAATTCACCCCTCCACTTT	CASSADRGLHSGSYNSPLHF
TRBV5-1	NA	NA	TRBJ2-3	TGCGCCAGCAGCTCCCCCCTCGGGGGCAGCACAGATACGCAGTATTTT	CASSSPLGGSTDTQYF
TRBV27	NA	NA	TRBJ2-5	TGTGCCAGCAGTTCTTACACAGAGACCCAGTACTTC	CASSSYTETQYF
TRBV6-2/TRBV6-3	NA	NA	TRBJ1-1	TGTGCCAGCAGTTACACACTGAACACTGAAGCTTTCTTT	CASSYTLNTEAFF
TRBV4-2	NA	NA	TRBJ1-5	TGTGCCAGCAGCCAAGGGGAGGGGTTCAATCAGCCCCAGCATTTT	CASSQGEGFNQPQHF
TRBV30	NA	NA	TRBJ2-6	TGTGCCTGGGGGGGATCCCGCTCTGGGGCCAACGTCCTGACTTTC	CAWGGSRSGANVLTF
TRBV3-1/TRBV3-2	NA	NA	TRBJ1-2	TGTGCCAGCAGCCAAGAGTTAGCAAATCCAGCGGCCGGCTACACCTTC	CASSQELANPAAGYTF
TRBV9	NA	TRBD2	TRBJ2-3	TGTGCCAGCAGCTTTAGCGGGAAGAGCACAGATACGCAGTATTTT	CASSFSGKSTDTQYF
TRBV19	NA	NA	TRBJ2-3	TGTGCCAGTAGTAAGGGGGGGGATACGCAGTATTTT	CASSKGGDTQYF
TRBV11-2	NA	NA	TRBJ2-7	TGTGCCAGCAGCTTGGGCAGGGCCTACGAGCAGTACTTC	CASSLGRAYEQYF